The TCR beta chain under discussion was sequenced for a study of PD-1 blockade in mismatch repair-deficient tumors. In the study overall: All were previously treated, progressing patients with about 12 mismatch repair-deficient cancer types. Study-wide results and limits: After pembrolizumab, tumor-resident clones rose rapidly, then generally contracted before radiologic responses.

Every patient had mismatch repair deficiency by PCR or immunohistochemistry. The TCR-sequenced patients were three responders to pembrolizumab. Germline V gene lookup returns CDR1 SGHRS and CDR2 YFSETQ. The CDR3 length is 15 residues. V dropped 2 bases and J dropped 0 bases, with 10 bases sitting between them. Some clones are missing from TCRdb's copy, which holds only in-frame ones; the method was immunoSEQ multiplex PCR. This repertoire shows roughly 110,000 clones, around 80% found once; its top ten account for 4% to 5%. A remark on this clone: Its antigen is currently unknown.

The receptor's source is an adult with mismatch repair-deficient cancer. The source was peripheral blood, collected roughly 60 weeks after starting pembrolizumab. The rearrangement uses TRBV5-1 and TRBJ2-3; D not certain. Written as DNA, the CDR3 is TGCGCCAGCAGCTTAAACCTGGACAGCACAGATACGCAGTATTTT. Its protein is CASSLNLDSTDTQYF.